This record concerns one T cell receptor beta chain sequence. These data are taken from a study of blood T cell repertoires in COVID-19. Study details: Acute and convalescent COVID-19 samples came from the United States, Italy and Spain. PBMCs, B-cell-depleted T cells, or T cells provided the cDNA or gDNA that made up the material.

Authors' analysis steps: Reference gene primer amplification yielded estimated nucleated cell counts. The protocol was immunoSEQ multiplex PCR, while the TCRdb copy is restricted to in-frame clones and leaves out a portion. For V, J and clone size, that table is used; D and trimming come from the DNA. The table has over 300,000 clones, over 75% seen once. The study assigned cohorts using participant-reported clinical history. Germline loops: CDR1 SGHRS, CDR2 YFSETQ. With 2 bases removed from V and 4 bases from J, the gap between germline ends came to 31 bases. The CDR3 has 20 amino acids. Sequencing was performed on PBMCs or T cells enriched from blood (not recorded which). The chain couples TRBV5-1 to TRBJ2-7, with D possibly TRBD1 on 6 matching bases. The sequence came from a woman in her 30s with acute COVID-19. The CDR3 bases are TGCGCCAGCAGCTTTAATCTGGACAGTACCCCAACACGAAGAAGTTACGAGCAGTACTTC. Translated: CASSFNLDSTPTRRSYEQYF.